This T cell receptor (beta chain) came from a study of control samples from healthy donors and cancer patients. The CDR3 totals 14 residues. Germline CDR1 and CDR2: SGHDN and FVKESK. Trimming took off 0 bases at V and 0 bases at J, with 5 bases between the two ends. The data were produced by immunoSEQ multiplex PCR, yet TCRdb's version contains in-frame clones alone and is incomplete. Among 75,000 to 90,000 clones listed, under 90% were seen once. The rearrangement joins TRBV14 to TRBJ1-1, with no clear D. Sequences were obtained from blood. The clonotype originates from a woman between 40 and 55 years old in good health. For the CDR3, the DNA is TGTGCCAGCAGCCAAGATTGGGTGAACACTGAAGCTTTCTTT. As protein: CASSQDWVNTEAFF.